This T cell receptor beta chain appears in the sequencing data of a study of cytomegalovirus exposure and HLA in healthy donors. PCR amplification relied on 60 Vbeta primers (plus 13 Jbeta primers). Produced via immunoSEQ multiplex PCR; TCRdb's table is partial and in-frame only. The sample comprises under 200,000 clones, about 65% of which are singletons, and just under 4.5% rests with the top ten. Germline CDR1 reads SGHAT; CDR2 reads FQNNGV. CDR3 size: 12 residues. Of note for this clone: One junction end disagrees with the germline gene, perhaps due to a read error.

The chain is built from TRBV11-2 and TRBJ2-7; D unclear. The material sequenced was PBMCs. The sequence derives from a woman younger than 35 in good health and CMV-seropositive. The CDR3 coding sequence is TGTGCCAGCAGCTTCGCACACGACTCGTGTAACTTC. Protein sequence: CASSFAHDSCNF.